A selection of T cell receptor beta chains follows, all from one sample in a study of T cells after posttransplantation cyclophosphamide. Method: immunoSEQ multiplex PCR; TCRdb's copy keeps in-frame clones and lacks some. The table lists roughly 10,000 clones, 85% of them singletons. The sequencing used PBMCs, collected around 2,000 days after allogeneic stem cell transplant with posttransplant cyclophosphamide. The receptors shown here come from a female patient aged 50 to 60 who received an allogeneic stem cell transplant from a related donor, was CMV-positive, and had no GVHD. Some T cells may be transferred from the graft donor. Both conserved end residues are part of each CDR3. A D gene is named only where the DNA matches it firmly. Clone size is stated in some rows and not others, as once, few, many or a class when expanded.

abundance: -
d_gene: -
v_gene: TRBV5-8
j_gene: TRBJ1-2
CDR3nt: TGTGCCAGCAGTTTCCCCCAGTCCCCCAAAGGGGTAGCTAACTATGGCTACACCTTC
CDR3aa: CASSFPQSPKGVANYGYTF

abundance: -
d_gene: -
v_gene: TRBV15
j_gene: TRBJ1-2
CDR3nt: TGTGCCACCAGCAGGGGAGGGATTCAGGGGCTTATTGACTATGGCTACACCTTC
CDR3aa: CATSRGGIQGLIDYGYTF

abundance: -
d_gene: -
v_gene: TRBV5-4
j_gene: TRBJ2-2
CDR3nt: TGTGCCAGCAGCCGAGGACAAGACACCGGGGAGCTGTTTTTT
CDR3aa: CASSRGQDTGELFF

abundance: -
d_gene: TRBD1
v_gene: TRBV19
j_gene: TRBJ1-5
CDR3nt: TGTGCCAGTAGTATATGGCCAGGGGGCTTGGAGCCCCAGCATTTT
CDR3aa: CASSIWPGGLEPQHF

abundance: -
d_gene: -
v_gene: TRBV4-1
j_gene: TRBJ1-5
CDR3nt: TGCGCCAGCAGCCAAGGAGGTGACCGCTTTACAGGTGAAGTGCTTAACAATCAGCCCCAGCATTTT
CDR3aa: CASSQGGDRFTGEVLNNQPQHF

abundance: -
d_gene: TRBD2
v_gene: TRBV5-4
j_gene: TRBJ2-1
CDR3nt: TGTGCCAGCAGCTTGGTTCGACTAGCGAGATACAATGAGCAGTTCTTC
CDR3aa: CASSLVRLARYNEQFF

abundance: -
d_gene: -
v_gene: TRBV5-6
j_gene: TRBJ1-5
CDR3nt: TGTGCCAGCAGCTTGATTGGTGCGGGGGTTCAGCCCCAGCATTTT
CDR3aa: CASSLIGAGVQPQHF

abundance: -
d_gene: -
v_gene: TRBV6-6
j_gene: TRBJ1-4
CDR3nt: TGTGCCAGCAGTTACTCGGGGCCTGGGGAAAAACTGTTTTTT
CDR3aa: CASSYSGPGEKLFF

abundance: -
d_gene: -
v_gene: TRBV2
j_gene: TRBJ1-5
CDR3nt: TGTGCCAGCAGTCCACAAGAGGGCAATCAGCCCCAGCATTTT
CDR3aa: CASSPQEGNQPQHF

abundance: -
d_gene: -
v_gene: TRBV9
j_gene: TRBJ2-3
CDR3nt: TGTGCCAGCAGCGGCAGATACACAGATACGCAGTATTTT
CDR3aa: CASSGRYTDTQYF

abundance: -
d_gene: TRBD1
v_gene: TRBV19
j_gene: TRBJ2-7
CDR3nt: TGTGCCAGTAGTGACCGGGACAGGAACTCCTACGAGCAGTACTTC
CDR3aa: CASSDRDRNSYEQYF

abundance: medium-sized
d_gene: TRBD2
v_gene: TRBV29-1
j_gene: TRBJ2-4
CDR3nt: TGCAGCTTATTAGCGGGAGACAAAAACATTCAGTACTTC
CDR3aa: CSLLAGDKNIQYF

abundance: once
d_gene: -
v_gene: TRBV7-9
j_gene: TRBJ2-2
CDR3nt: TGTGCCAGCAGCTTAGATGGCGGGGTCACCGGGGAGCTGTTTTTT
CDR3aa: CASSLDGGVTGELFF

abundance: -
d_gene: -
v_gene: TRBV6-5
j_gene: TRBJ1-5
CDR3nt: TGTGCCAGCAGTTACCCGGGACAGCCCCAGCATTTT
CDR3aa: CASSYPGQPQHF

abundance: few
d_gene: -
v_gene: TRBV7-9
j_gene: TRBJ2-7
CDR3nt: TGTGCCAGCAGCTACACAGGGTCGGAGCAGTACTTC
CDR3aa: CASSYTGSEQYF

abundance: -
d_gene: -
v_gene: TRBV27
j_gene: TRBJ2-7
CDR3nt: TGTGCCAGCAGTTTATCGTATGAGACAGACGTCTCCTACGAGCAGTACTTC
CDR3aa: CASSLSYETDVSYEQYF

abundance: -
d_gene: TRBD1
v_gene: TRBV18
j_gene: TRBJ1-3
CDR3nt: TGTGCCAGCTCAGCCGGACAGGGGAGGAACACCATATATTTT
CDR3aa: CASSAGQGRNTIYF

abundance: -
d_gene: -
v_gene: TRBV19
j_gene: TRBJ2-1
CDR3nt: TGTGCCAGTAGTCCAGTTCGCGGGTATTTGGATGAGCAGTTCTTC
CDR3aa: CASSPVRGYLDEQFF

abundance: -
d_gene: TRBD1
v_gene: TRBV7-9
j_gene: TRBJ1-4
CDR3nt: TGTGCCAGCAGCTTAGGCACAGGGGAAGAAAAACTGTTTTTT
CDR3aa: CASSLGTGEEKLFF

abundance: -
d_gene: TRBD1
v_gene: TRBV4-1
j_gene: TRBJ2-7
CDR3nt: TGCGCCTCTGGCCCCAGACAGGGTTCTCGCGACGAGCAGTACTTC
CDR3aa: CASGPRQGSRDEQYF

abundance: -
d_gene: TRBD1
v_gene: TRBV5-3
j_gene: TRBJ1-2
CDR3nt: TGTGCCAGAAGCTTGGCCGGGGACAGACTTTACTCTAACTATGGCTACACCTTC
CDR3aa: CARSLAGDRLYSNYGYTF

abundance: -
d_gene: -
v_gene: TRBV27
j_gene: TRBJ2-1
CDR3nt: TGTGCCAGCAGTTTGGTGGAGGGCTCCTACAATGAGCAGTTCTTC
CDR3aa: CASSLVEGSYNEQFF

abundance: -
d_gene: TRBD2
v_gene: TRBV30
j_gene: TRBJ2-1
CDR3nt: TGTGCCTGGGGGGAGGGACTAGCGGTCTCCAATGAGCAGTTCTTC
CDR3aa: CAWGEGLAVSNEQFF

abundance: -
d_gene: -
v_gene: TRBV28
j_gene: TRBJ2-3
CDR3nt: TGTGCCAGCAGTATCCGAGGGACAGATACGCAGTATTTT
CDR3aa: CASSIRGTDTQYF

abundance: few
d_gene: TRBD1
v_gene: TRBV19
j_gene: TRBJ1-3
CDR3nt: TGTGCCACCCTCGGAACAGGGGGAACCATATATTTT
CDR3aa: CATLGTGGTIYF

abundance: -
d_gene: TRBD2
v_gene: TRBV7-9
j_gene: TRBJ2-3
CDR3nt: TGTGCCAGCAGCCCTAGCGGAATTAGCACAGATACGCAGTATTTT
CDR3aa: CASSPSGISTDTQYF

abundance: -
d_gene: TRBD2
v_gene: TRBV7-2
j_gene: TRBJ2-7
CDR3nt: TGTGCCAGCAGCTTAGTAGTGACGGGACTAGCGGGAGTGGGATACGAGCAGTACTTC
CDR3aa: CASSLVVTGLAGVGYEQYF

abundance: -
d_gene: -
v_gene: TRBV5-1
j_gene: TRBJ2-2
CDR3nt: TGCGCCAGCAGCCCAGAGAACACCGGGGAGCTGTTTTTT
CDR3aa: CASSPENTGELFF

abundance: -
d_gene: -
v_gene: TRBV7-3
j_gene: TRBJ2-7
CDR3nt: TGTGCCAGCAGCTTAAACAGATTCTACGAGCAGTACTTC
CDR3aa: CASSLNRFYEQYF

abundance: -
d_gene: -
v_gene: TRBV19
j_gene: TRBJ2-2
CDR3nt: TGTGCCAGTATCGGTCCCGCGAACACCGGGGAGCTGTTTTTT
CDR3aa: CASIGPANTGELFF

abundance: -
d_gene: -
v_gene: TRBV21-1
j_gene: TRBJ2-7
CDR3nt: TGTGCCAGCAGCAACATCCGGGACAAGACATACGAGCAGTACTTC
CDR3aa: CASSNIRDKTYEQYF

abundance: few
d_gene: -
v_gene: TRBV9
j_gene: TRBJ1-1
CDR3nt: TGTGCCAGCAGCGTAACGGCAGGAGGCATGATGAACACTGAAGCTTTCTTT
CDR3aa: CASSVTAGGMMNTEAFF

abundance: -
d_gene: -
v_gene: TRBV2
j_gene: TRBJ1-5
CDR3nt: TGTGCCAGCAGTGCCACAAATAGCAATCAGCCCCAGCATTTT
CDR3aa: CASSATNSNQPQHF

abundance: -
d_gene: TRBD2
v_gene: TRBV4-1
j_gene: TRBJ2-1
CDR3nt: TGCGCCAGCAGCCAAGGGCTAGCGGACAATGAGCAGTTCTTC
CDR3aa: CASSQGLADNEQFF